The 22 T cell receptor beta chains listed next were all sequenced from one sample in a study of shared clonotypes between healthy human individuals. Assay: immunoSEQ multiplex PCR; the TCRdb copy retains only in-frame clones and omits some. The table has roughly 1 million clones, about 80% seen once. Input material: memory CD4+ T cells sorted from blood. Subset: CD45RA-negative fraction. These receptors were collected from a man between 18 and 29 years old in good health.

The chain links TRBV14 to TRBJ2-1; no definite D call. Germline CDR1 SGHDN, CDR2 FVKESK. The CDR3 spans 14 residues. V lost 2 bases, J lost 7 bases, and 12 bases lay in between. CDR3: CASSQSYRRNEQFF. DNA of the CDR3: TGTGCCAGCAGCCAATCCTATCGCAGGAATGAGCAGTTCTTC.

This clone was observed a handful of times. The V and J genes are TRBV18 and TRBJ1-4; 10 nucleotides agree with TRBD1. The CDR3 has 15 residues. V was pared by 6 bases and J by 5 bases, with 6 bases of the junction left unmatched. The germline V gene encodes CDR1 KGHSH and CDR2 LQKENI. The CDR3 nucleotides read TGTGCCAGCTCGGCTACGGGACAGGGGAATGAAAAACTGTTTTTT. It specifies CASSATGQGNEKLFF. Complete variable domain (other parts from reference TRBV18 and TRBJ1-4): NAGVMQNPRHLVRRRGQEARLRCSPMKGHSHVYWYRQLPEEGLKFMVYLQKENIIDESGMPKERFSAEFPKEGPSILRIQQVVRGDSAAYFCASSATGQGNEKLFFGSGTQLSVL.

To note about this clone: A read error may be the cause here, since a much bigger clone is one base away. Other DNA sequences of this sample code for an identical CDR3. The chain uses TRBV6-1 and TRBJ1-6; D is possibly TRBD1 (5 bases). The CDR3 is 15 amino acids. Germline CDR1 MNHNS, CDR2 SASEGT. With 3 bases removed from V and 0 bases from J, the gap between germline ends came to 6 bases. The CDR3 loop reads CASSEGDSYNSPLHF. CDR3 sequence (DNA): TGTGCCAGCAGTGAGGGGGACTCCTATAATTCACCCCTCCACTTT.

Only a few counts were recorded for this clone. Given a much more abundant clone one base away, this may be a read error. The chain combines TRBV19 with TRBJ2-2; D unresolved. The CDR3 consists of 11 residues. Trimming shortened V by 6 bases and J by 5 bases, and 4 bases separated the two germline ends. Germline V gene data show CDR1 as LNHDA and CDR2 as SQIVND (reference sequence). CDR3 sequence: CASRTTGELFF. CDR3 nucleotide sequence: TGTGCCAGTAGAACAACCGGGGAGCTGTTTTTT.

The CDR3 is CASSLANWVNGYTF. CDR3 coding DNA: TGTGCCAGCAGCTTAGCGAATTGGGTTAATGGCTACACCTTC. This chain links TRBV7-9 with TRBJ1-2; D call uncertain. Trimming took 0 bases from V and 6 from J, leaving 11 bases between them. CDR1 and CDR2 (germline): SEHNR, FQNEAQ (reference sequence). The CDR3 runs 14 residues.

This clone was counted once. V and J are TRBV6-5 and TRBJ1-6; possible D gene TRBD1, 5 bases. Germline V CDR1 and CDR2: MNHEY, SVGAGI. V lost 4 bases to trimming and J lost 7 bases, with 17 bases between them. The CDR3 consists of 16 residues. CDR3 loop: CASSFLFGASNSPLHF. CDR3 DNA: TGTGCCAGCAGTTTTCTTTTCGGGGCTTCCAATTCACCCCTCCACTTT.

The chain is built from TRBV6-1 and TRBJ1-1, with D possibly matching TRBD1 (5 bases). CDR3 length equals 15 residues. The germline V gene has CDR1 MNHNS and CDR2 SASEGT. Deletions cut 7 bases from V and 2 bases from J, with 17 bases between. The CDR3 coding sequence is TGTGCCAGCACCCGGGAACAGGTTACTAACACTGAAGCTTTCTTT. Protein product: CASTREQVTNTEAFF.

This rearrangement joins TRBV4-2 to TRBJ2-4, with D possibly being TRBD1 (6 bases). This CDR3 region has 15 residues. Germline CDR1 is LGHNA and CDR2 is YNFKEQ. V was cut by 1 base and J by 5 bases, with 12 bases left in between. The CDR3: CASSQGGQWENIQYF. The CDR3 nucleotides are TGTGCCAGCAGCCAAGGAGGACAGTGGGAAAACATTCAGTACTTC.

The chain joins TRBV7-9 to TRBJ2-1, with TRBD2 as a possible D gene (6 bases). This CDR3 contains 15 residues. From germline, CDR1 is SEHNR and CDR2 FQNEAQ (reference sequence). Trimming took 2 bases from V and 8 from J, leaving 16 bases between them. The CDR3: CASSLLGGVMDEQFF. Here the CDR3 DNA reads TGTGCCAGCAGCTTACTTGGCGGGGTTATGGATGAGCAGTTCTTC. The whole variable domain, remainder taken from reference TRBV7-9 and TRBJ2-1, is DTGVSQNPRHKITKRGQNVTFRCDPISEHNRLYWYRQTLGQGPEFLTYFQNEAQLEKSRLLSDRFSAERPKGSFSTLEIQRTEQGDSAMYLCASSLLGGVMDEQFFGPGTRLTVL.

The J gene is TRBJ2-3, the V gene TRBV5-1, with D possibly being TRBD1 or TRBD2 (5 bases each). This CDR3 contains 14 residues. V was cut by 4 bases and J by 6 bases, with 15 bases left in between. Germline assignment: CDR1 SGHRS and CDR2 YFSETQ. For the CDR3, the DNA is TGCGCCAGCAGCCTTGGGACCGCAGGGGATACGCAGTATTTT. This encodes CASSLGTAGDTQYF.

This clone was seen only once. V usage is TRBV7-2 and J usage is TRBJ2-3; D gene uncertain. This CDR3 contains 12 residues. Trimming took off 6 bases at V and 6 bases at J, with 10 bases between the two ends. CDR1 and CDR2 (germline): SGHTA, FQGNSA. CDR3 DNA sequence: TGTGCCAGCAGTGCCCAGTCCGATACGCAGTATTTT. It translates to CASSAQSDTQYF.

J is TRBJ2-1 and V is TRBV14, with D possibly TRBD2 on 6 matching bases. There are 15 residues in the CDR3. Trimming left V 1 base short and J 4 bases short, with 11 bases between. CDR1 is SGHDN, CDR2 FVKESK, per germline. Written as DNA, the CDR3 is TGTGCCAGCAGCCAAGTTACGGGAGCGTACAATGAGCAGTTCTTC. It is translated as CASSQVTGAYNEQFF.

This clone was detected once. This chain links TRBV11-2 with TRBJ2-1, with D tentatively TRBD1 (6 bases). CDR3 length: 12 residues. From germline, CDR1 is SGHAT and CDR2 FQNNGV. V lost 4 bases and J lost 7, with 8 bases in between. In DNA form, the CDR3 reads TGTGCCAGCAGCTCTGACAGGAATGAGCAGTTCTTC. Amino acids: CASSSDRNEQFF.

This sequence joins TRBV11-2 and TRBJ2-5; a weak D match, TRBD2 (6 bases). CDR3 length: 13 residues. CDR1 is SGHAT and CDR2 is FQNNGV in the germline V gene. V shed 8 bases and J shed 0 bases, with 10 bases lying between them. This CDR3 reads CASARGYQETQYF. CDR3 nucleotides: TGTGCCAGCGCTCGGGGGTACCAAGAGACCCAGTACTTC. Looking up the rest from reference TRBV11-2 and TRBJ2-5 gives the full variable domain: EAGVAQSPRYKIIEKRQSVAFWCNPISGHATLYWYQQILGQGPKLLIQFQNNGVVDDSQLPKDRFSAERLKGVDSTLKIQPAKLEDSAVYLCASARGYQETQYFGPGTRLLVL.

This clone occurred a few times. This rearrangement joins TRBV15 to TRBJ2-5, with unresolved D. Deletions cut 5 bases from V and 1 base from J, with 5 bases between. Germline CDR1 and CDR2: LNHNV and YYDKDF (reference sequence). The CDR3 has 12 residues. The CDR3 DNA sequence: TGTGCCACCAGCGGATTCCAAGAGACCCAGTACTTC. Encoded protein: CATSGFQETQYF.

The J gene is TRBJ2-3, the V gene TRBV7-9, with D possibly called TRBD1 or TRBD2 (5 bases each). Trimming stripped 5 bases from V and 6 bases from J, with 18 bases between. Germline V CDR1 and CDR2: SEHNR, FQNEAQ (reference sequence). The CDR3 extends over 15 amino acids. CDR3 amino acids: CASSPRGNSMDTQYF. In DNA form, the CDR3 reads TGTGCCAGCAGCCCGAGGGGTAATTCAATGGATACGCAGTATTTT.

V and J are TRBV6-5 and TRBJ2-3; D is ambiguous. V was pared by 6 bases and J by 5 bases, with 6 bases between. The V gene's germline CDR1 is MNHEY and CDR2 SVGAGI. The CDR3 sequence is 11 residues long. The CDR3 nucleotides read TGTGCCAGCAGGAATATAGATACGCAGTATTTT. Translated: CASRNIDTQYF.

V gene TRBV9 combines with J gene TRBJ2-1; 13 bases map to TRBD2. The CDR3 has 21 amino acids. The V gene's germline CDR1 is SGDLS and CDR2 YYNGEE. V trimming: 0 bases; J trimming: 6 bases; junction bases outside the gene matches: 18. The CDR3 is CASSVATRGDWGLAGPNEQFF. As DNA, the CDR3 is TGTGCCAGCAGCGTAGCTACGCGAGGGGACTGGGGACTAGCGGGACCCAATGAGCAGTTCTTC.

J is TRBJ2-5 and V is TRBV4-1; D is unresolved. Germline CDR1 MGHRA, CDR2 YSYEKL. Deletions cut 4 bases from V and 4 bases from J, with 16 bases between. The CDR3 runs 15 residues. CDR3 DNA: TGCGCCAGCAGCCGCCTCCCGTCGGCTGCAGAGACCCAGTACTTC. Protein: CASSRLPSAAETQYF.

The chain is built from TRBV7-2 and TRBJ2-3; D possibly corresponds to TRBD2 (5 bases). Germline V gene lookup returns CDR1 SGHTA and CDR2 FQGNSA. V was trimmed by 3 bases and J by 6 bases, leaving 10 bases between them. The CDR3 consists of 13 residues. CDR3 nucleotides: TGTGCCAGCAGCTTGGACTCCGTGGATACGCAGTATTTT. Residues: CASSLDSVDTQYF.

This chain connects TRBV10-3 to TRBJ2-5; TRBD1 aligns across 7 bases. The germline gives CDR1 ENHRY, CDR2 SYGVKD. V trimming: 4 bases; J trimming: 2 bases; junction bases outside the gene matches: 4. This CDR3 spans 14 amino acids. The CDR3: CAISGQGDQETQYF. CDR3 nucleotide sequence: TGTGCCATCAGTGGGCAGGGGGATCAAGAGACCCAGTACTTC.

The rearrangement links TRBV11-2 to TRBJ1-1, with D unresolved. CDR3 size: 12 residues. With 2 bases removed from V and 7 bases from J, the gap between germline ends came to 8 bases. Germline V gene lookup returns CDR1 SGHAT and CDR2 FQNNGV. CDR3 sequence: CASSLYVGEAFF. In DNA, the CDR3 is TGTGCCAGCAGCTTATACGTCGGTGAAGCTTTCTTT.